Listed below are T cell receptor beta chains from one sample, sequenced in a study of T cells in localized non-small cell lung cancer. Only in-frame clones appear in the TCRdb table, and some are missing; sequencing was by immunoSEQ multiplex PCR. The repertoire holds some 34,000 clones, with around 80% as singletons. The sample here was peripheral blood, taken before any cancer treatment. The receptor set was obtained from a male donor older than 55 with stage III squamous cell lung carcinoma. Each CDR3 is given with its conserved first and last residue. The D gene is left open where the match is weak. Rows may omit the clone size; those that give it use once, few, many or a size class.

size | J | V | D | length | DNA | CDR3
. | TRBJ2-7 | TRBV25-1 | TRBD1 | 15 | TGTGCCAGCAGTGAATCAGGGGGATCAATCTACGAGCAGTACTTC | CASSESGGSIYEQYF
. | TRBJ2-1 | TRBV28 | TRBD1 | 18 | TGTGCCAGCAGTTGGAACCTCGGGGGACAGGGAGGCTACAATGAGCAGTTCTTC | CASSWNLGGQGGYNEQFF
. | TRBJ1-2 | TRBV19 | . | 14 | TGTGCCAGTAGTATTCTAAGGGAACATTATGGCTACACCTTC | CASSILREHYGYTF
. | TRBJ2-5 | TRBV11-2 | . | 13 | TGTGCCAGCAGCTTTAGCCAGGGGGAGACCCAGTACTTC | CASSFSQGETQYF
. | TRBJ2-1 | TRBV11-2 | . | 15 | TGTGCCAGCAGCCGAACCCAGGGGTCCTACAATGAGCAGTTCTTC | CASSRTQGSYNEQFF
. | TRBJ2-3 | TRBV20-1 | . | 11 | TGCAGTGCAGATAGAACAGATACGCAGTATTTT | CSADRTDTQYF
. | TRBJ2-3 | TRBV2 | TRBD1 | 15 | TGTGCCAGCAGTTCGGACAGGATAAGCACAGATACGCAGTATTTT | CASSSDRISTDTQYF
. | TRBJ1-5 | TRBV19 | . | 14 | TGTGCCAGTAGTATAGATCCAGGCAATCAGCCCCAGCATTTT | CASSIDPGNQPQHF
. | TRBJ2-3 | TRBV5-4 | . | 14 | TGTGCCAGCAATGGCGGGACTAGCACAGATACGCAGTATTTT | CASNGGTSTDTQYF
. | TRBJ1-2 | TRBV5-6 | TRBD1 | 15 | TGTGCCAGCAGGGGGCTGGACAGGGGGCAAGGTGGCTACACCTTC | CASRGLDRGQGGYTF
. | TRBJ2-1 | TRBV14 | TRBD2 | 12 | TGTGCCAGCAGCCGGGAGGGCAATGAGCAGTTCTTC | CASSREGNEQFF
. | TRBJ2-5 | TRBV7-9 | . | 15 | TGTGCCAGCAGCTTAGTTGCCTTATTGCAAGAGACCCAGTACTTC | CASSLVALLQETQYF
. | TRBJ1-5 | TRBV19 | . | 15 | TGTGCCAGTAGTATAATCGGGACAAGCAATCAGCCCCAGCATTTT | CASSIIGTSNQPQHF
. | TRBJ2-1 | TRBV13 | . | 16 | TGTGCCAGCAGCCAAAAGATCGCCAACTCCTACAATGAGCAGTTCTTC | CASSQKIANSYNEQFF
. | TRBJ1-2 | TRBV2 | TRBD1 | 15 | TGTGCCAGCAGTGAACAGGGGGCTACTGGCTATGGCTACACCTTC | CASSEQGATGYGYTF
. | TRBJ1-1 | TRBV7-9 | . | 15 | TGTGCCAGCAGCTTATATCCGGGCCCGGACACTGAAGCTTTCTTT | CASSLYPGPDTEAFF
. | TRBJ1-1 | TRBV7-2 | . | 16 | TGTGCCAGCAGCCCCAGAGGGGGGGCGACGGGCACTGAAGCTTTCTTT | CASSPRGGATGTEAFF
. | TRBJ1-2 | TRBV7-2 | . | 13 | TGTGCCAGCAGCTTAAACCCTAGGGATGGCTACACCTTC | CASSLNPRDGYTF
medium-sized | TRBJ2-7 | TRBV27 | TRBD2 | 14 | TGTGCCAGCAGTCCGCGGGGGGGAGCCTACGAGCAGTACTTC | CASSPRGGAYEQYF
. | TRBJ2-4 | TRBV28 | . | 13 | TGTGCCAGCACCTGGGGTTCCAAAAACATTCAGTACTTC | CASTWGSKNIQYF
once | TRBJ2-7 | TRBV7-9 | . | 14 | TGTGCCAGCAGCTTAGCCAGGGCGCCTTACGAGCAGTACTTC | CASSLARAPYEQYF
. | TRBJ1-2 | TRBV9 | . | 13 | TGTGCCAGCAGCGTACGAGACAACTATGGCTACACCTTC | CASSVRDNYGYTF
. | TRBJ2-1 | TRBV30 | TRBD2 | 14 | TGTGCCTGGAGCGGGAGGGCCCTCCAAGCTGAGCAGTTCTTC | CAWSGRALQAEQFF
. | TRBJ1-2 | TRBV28 | . | 17 | TGTGCCAGCAGTTTAATTTCGGATCTCGGCCCTCTCTATGGCTACACCTTC | CASSLISDLGPLYGYTF
few | TRBJ1-5 | TRBV19 | . | 12 | TGTGCCAGTAATAAGGGGCAACAGCCCCAGCATTTT | CASNKGQQPQHF
few | TRBJ2-1 | TRBV4-3 | TRBD2 | 19 | TGCGCCAGCAGCCAGAGGGGTGGAGTAAGCGGGACTATCTACAATGAGCAGTTCTTC | CASSQRGGVSGTIYNEQFF
. | TRBJ1-2 | TRBV18 | TRBD1 | 19 | TGTGCCAGCTCCCCGCGGGAGATGAGGGGACAGGACCTTGACTATGGCTACACCTTC | CASSPREMRGQDLDYGYTF
. | TRBJ1-5 | TRBV9 | . | 15 | TGTGCCAGCAGCGCGGGGGGGACCTTCACTCAGCCCCAGCATTTT | CASSAGGTFTQPQHF
. | TRBJ1-2 | TRBV7-2 | . | 15 | TGTGCCAGCAGCGGGCCGGGACTGGGAAACTATGGCTACACCTTC | CASSGPGLGNYGYTF
once | TRBJ1-1 | TRBV28 | . | 12 | TGTGCCAGCAGTCGGATTACCACTGAAGCTTTCTTT | CASSRITTEAFF
. | TRBJ2-3 | TRBV30 | TRBD1 | 17 | TGTGCCTGGATTCCGCCAAGTGACAGGGGGCGCAGAGATACGCAGTATTTT | CAWIPPSDRGRRDTQYF
. | TRBJ2-7 | TRBV5-5 | . | 14 | TGTGCCAGCAGCTTCGACCGGGATCTTTACGAGCAGTACTTC | CASSFDRDLYEQYF